One sample yielded the 16 T cell receptor beta chains listed below, sequenced in a study of shared clonotypes between healthy human individuals. Naive-designated CD8 cells lacked CD45RO, were positively enriched for CCR7, and omitted terminally differentiated effector memory CD45RA+ cells. Profiled with immunoSEQ multiplex PCR; TCRdb holds only in-frame clones, not every one. This sample yields under 2,000,000 clones, of which over 85% are seen a single time; approximately 1% belongs to the top ten. The sample taken for sequencing was naive CD8+ T cells sorted from blood. These receptor sequences come from a man aged 18 to 29 in good health.

The chain links TRBV19 to TRBJ1-1; the D gene is possibly TRBD1 (5 bases). The germline gives CDR1 LNHDA, CDR2 SQIVND (reference sequence). CDR3 length: 15 residues. V lost 5 bases and J lost 7, with 20 bases in between. The CDR3 region is CASSEGGGTPNEAFF. CDR3 sequence (DNA): TGTGCCAGTAGTGAGGGCGGAGGGACCCCAAATGAAGCTTTCTTT.

J is TRBJ2-7 and V is TRBV2; D is undetermined. V was clipped by 0 bases and J by 6 bases, with 9 bases between them. Germline V gene data show CDR1 as SNHLY and CDR2 as FYNNEI. CDR3 size: 13 residues. The DNA of the CDR3 is TGTGCCAGCAGTGAAGCCTCATGGAGCGAGCAGTACTTC. Amino acids: CASSEASWSEQYF.

This clone appeared a single time. The chain is built from TRBV5-8 and TRBJ2-2, with 7 bases matching TRBD2. This CDR3 region has 16 residues. J gave up 7 bases and V 2 bases, and 11 bases lay outside the gene matches. CDR1 and CDR2 (germline): SGHTS, YDEGEE. This CDR3 is CASSLVSGPESGELFF. In DNA form, the CDR3 reads TGTGCCAGCAGCTTAGTTAGCGGGCCCGAGAGCGGGGAGCTGTTTTTT.

This clone was found once. The same CDR3 can be traced to other DNA sequences in this sample. J is TRBJ2-5 and V is TRBV18, with 7 bases that match TRBD2. The CDR3 extends over 14 amino acids. V lost 6 bases to trimming and J lost 4 bases; unmatched junction nucleotides: 8. Germline lookup yields CDR1 KGHSH and CDR2 LQKENI. This CDR3 is CASSPSGGGETQYF. The CDR3, as DNA: TGTGCCAGCTCGCCGAGTGGCGGGGGAGAGACCCAGTACTTC.

The chain combines TRBV28 with TRBJ1-4; no definite D call. The V gene's germline CDR1 is MDHEN and CDR2 SYDVKM. The CDR3 contains 11 residues. The V gene lost 8 bases and the J gene lost 4 bases, with 5 bases spanning the gap. CDR3 amino acids: CASLRNEKLFF. The CDR3 bases are TGTGCCAGCTTGCGTAATGAAAAACTGTTTTTT.

This chain joins TRBV7-3 and TRBJ1-2, with D possibly TRBD1 on 6 matching bases. CDR3 length: 14 residues. The V end lost 5 bases, the J end lost 4 bases, and 14 bases lay between the germline ends. Germline-derived CDR1 and CDR2 are SGHTA and FQGTGA. The CDR3 loop reads CASSMNRDGYGYTF. CDR3 in DNA: TGTGCCAGCAGCATGAACAGGGACGGCTATGGCTACACCTTC.

This clone was seen just once. This chain uses TRBV28 with TRBJ1-1, with D uncertain. This CDR3 contains 13 residues. From germline, CDR1 is MDHEN and CDR2 SYDVKM. DNA of the CDR3: TGTGCAAGTGGGAATGAGGTGAACACTGAAGCTTTCTTT. This gives the protein CASGNEVNTEAFF. The full variable domain, completed using reference TRBV28 and TRBJ1-1, is DVKVTQSSRYLVKRTGEKVFLECVQDMDHENMFWYRQDPGLGLRLIYFSYDVKMKEKGDIPEGYSVSREKKERFSLILESASTNQTSMYLCASGNEVNTEAFFGQGTRLTVV.

The chain carries TRBV6-1 and TRBJ2-1, with a possible D match to TRBD2 (5 bases). CDR3 size: 15 residues. CDR1 and CDR2 (germline): MNHNS, SASEGT. Trimming stripped 1 base from V and 4 bases from J, with 11 bases between. CDR3 in amino acids: CASSEEEGPYNEQFF. CDR3 bases: TGTGCCAGCAGTGAAGAAGAGGGCCCGTACAATGAGCAGTTCTTC.

The rearrangement links TRBV6-4 to TRBJ2-4; D might be TRBD1 (5 bases). Germline CDR1 is MRHNA and CDR2 is SNTAGT. This CDR3 has 16 amino acids. The V gene lost 8 bases and the J gene lost 0 bases, with 17 bases spanning the gap. CDR3 DNA: TGTGCCAGCCGATTTTGGGGCGGCCCAGCCAAAAACATTCAGTACTTC. It codes for CASRFWGGPAKNIQYF.

The chain couples TRBV10-2 to TRBJ2-1, with D uncertain. CDR1 is WSHSY and CDR2 is SAAADI in the germline V gene. This CDR3 is built from 14 residues. Trimming cost V 6 bases and J 7 bases, with 16 bases left between them. CDR3 sequence: CASSPISRANEQFF. The DNA of the CDR3 is TGCGCCAGCAGCCCTATTAGCCGTGCTAATGAGCAGTTCTTC.

The chain is built from TRBV6-5 and TRBJ1-1; the D is unclear. The germline V gene has CDR1 MNHEY and CDR2 SVGAGI. Between the trimmed V and J ends, which lost 2 bases and 3 bases, there was a span of 13 bases. The CDR3 has 15 residues. Here the CDR3 reads CASSYREGIHTEAFF. The CDR3, as DNA: TGTGCCAGCAGTTACAGGGAAGGGATCCACACTGAAGCTTTCTTT.

The V call is TRBV4-3, the J call TRBJ2-7; 8 bases line up with TRBD1. This CDR3 has 16 amino acids. Germline V gene lookup returns CDR1 LGHNA and CDR2 YSLEER. V lost 4 bases, J lost 2 bases, and 10 bases stayed unmatched. CDR3 DNA: TGCGCCAGCAGCCCCCGCCCCTCGGACAGGGCCTACGAGCAGTACTTC. Translation gives CASSPRPSDRAYEQYF.

The J gene is TRBJ1-2, the V gene TRBV5-4; D unresolved. The CDR3 has 12 amino acids. V shed 0 bases and J shed 9 bases, with 9 bases lying between them. The germline V gene encodes CDR1 SGHNT and CDR2 YYREEE (reference sequence). The DNA of the CDR3 is TGTGCCAGCAGCTTGGGAGGATGGAGCTACACCTTC. Amino acid sequence: CASSLGGWSYTF.

To note about this clone: This sample includes further DNA sequences coding for the same CDR3. The rearrangement uses TRBV7-9 and TRBJ2-5, with TRBD1 matching over 9 bases. The ends lost 2 bases at V and 4 bases at J; junction bases unmatched: 2. The CDR3 runs 14 residues. Germline-derived CDR1 and CDR2 are SEHNR and FQNEAQ (reference sequence). As DNA, the CDR3 is TGTGCCAGCAGCTTATCGGACAGGGGAGAGACCCAGTACTTC. Its protein product is CASSLSDRGETQYF.

The chain carries TRBV7-2 and TRBJ2-1; 9 bases align to TRBD2. The CDR3 extends over 15 amino acids. Trimming removed 5 bases from V and 3 bases from J; junction bases left unmatched: 5. The germline CDR1 and CDR2 sequences are SGHTA and FQGNSA. The CDR3 DNA is TGTGCCAGCAGCGGAGCGGGAGGTAGCTACAATGAGCAGTTCTTC. Its translation is CASSGAGGSYNEQFF. Full variable domain (missing parts from reference TRBV7-2 and TRBJ2-1): GAGVSQSPSNKVTEKGKDVELRCDPISGHTALYWYRQSLGQGLEFLIYFQGNSAPDKSGLPSDRFSAERTGGSVSTLTIQRTQQEDSAVYLCASSGAGGSYNEQFFGPGTRLTVL.

A word on this clone: The same CDR3 can be traced to other DNA sequences in this sample. This chain connects TRBV9 to TRBJ2-3; D may correspond to TRBD1 or TRBD2 (5 bases each). The CDR3 is made up of 15 amino acids. Trimming left V 4 bases short and J 0 bases short, with 12 bases between. CDR1 and CDR2 from the germline V gene are SGDLS and YYNGEE. CDR3 DNA sequence: TGTGCCAGCAGCCCCCGGGACGGTAGCACAGATACGCAGTATTTT. Translation: CASSPRDGSTDTQYF.